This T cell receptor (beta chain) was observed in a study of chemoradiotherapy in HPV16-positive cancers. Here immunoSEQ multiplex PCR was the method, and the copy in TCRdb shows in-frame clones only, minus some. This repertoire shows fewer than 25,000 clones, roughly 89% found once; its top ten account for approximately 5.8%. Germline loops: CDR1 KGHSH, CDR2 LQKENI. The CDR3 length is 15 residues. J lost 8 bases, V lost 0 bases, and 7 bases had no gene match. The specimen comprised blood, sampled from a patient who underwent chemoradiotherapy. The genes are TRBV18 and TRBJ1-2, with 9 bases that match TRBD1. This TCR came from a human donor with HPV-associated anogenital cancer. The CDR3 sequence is CASSPPPGTGSGYTF. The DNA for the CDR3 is TGTGCCAGCTCACCACCGCCCGGGACAGGGAGCGGCTACACCTTC.